This TCR beta chain is from a study of tumor-infiltrating lymphocytes in localized non-small cell lung cancer. Study conclusions and caveats: No link was found between tumor T-cell fraction and recurrence-free survival.

Generated by immunoSEQ multiplex PCR, the TCRdb table keeps only in-frame clones and is missing some. This sample has around 16,000 clones; around 75% occur once, and the top ten carry around 10%. Trimming stripped 3 bases from V and 3 bases from J, with 12 bases between. This CDR3 region has 14 residues. Germline V lookup: CDR1 KGHSH, CDR2 LQKENI. Only one count was recorded for this clone. Its specificity is unknown. Sequencing used lung tumor tissue. The chain combines TRBV18 with TRBJ2-7; D tentatively fits TRBD1 or TRBD2 (5 bases each). This clonotype was obtained from a human donor with non-small cell lung cancer. The CDR3 DNA sequence: TGTGCCAGCTCACCGGGGCAGGGAGTCTACGAGCAGTACTTC. It yields the protein CASSPGQGVYEQYF.